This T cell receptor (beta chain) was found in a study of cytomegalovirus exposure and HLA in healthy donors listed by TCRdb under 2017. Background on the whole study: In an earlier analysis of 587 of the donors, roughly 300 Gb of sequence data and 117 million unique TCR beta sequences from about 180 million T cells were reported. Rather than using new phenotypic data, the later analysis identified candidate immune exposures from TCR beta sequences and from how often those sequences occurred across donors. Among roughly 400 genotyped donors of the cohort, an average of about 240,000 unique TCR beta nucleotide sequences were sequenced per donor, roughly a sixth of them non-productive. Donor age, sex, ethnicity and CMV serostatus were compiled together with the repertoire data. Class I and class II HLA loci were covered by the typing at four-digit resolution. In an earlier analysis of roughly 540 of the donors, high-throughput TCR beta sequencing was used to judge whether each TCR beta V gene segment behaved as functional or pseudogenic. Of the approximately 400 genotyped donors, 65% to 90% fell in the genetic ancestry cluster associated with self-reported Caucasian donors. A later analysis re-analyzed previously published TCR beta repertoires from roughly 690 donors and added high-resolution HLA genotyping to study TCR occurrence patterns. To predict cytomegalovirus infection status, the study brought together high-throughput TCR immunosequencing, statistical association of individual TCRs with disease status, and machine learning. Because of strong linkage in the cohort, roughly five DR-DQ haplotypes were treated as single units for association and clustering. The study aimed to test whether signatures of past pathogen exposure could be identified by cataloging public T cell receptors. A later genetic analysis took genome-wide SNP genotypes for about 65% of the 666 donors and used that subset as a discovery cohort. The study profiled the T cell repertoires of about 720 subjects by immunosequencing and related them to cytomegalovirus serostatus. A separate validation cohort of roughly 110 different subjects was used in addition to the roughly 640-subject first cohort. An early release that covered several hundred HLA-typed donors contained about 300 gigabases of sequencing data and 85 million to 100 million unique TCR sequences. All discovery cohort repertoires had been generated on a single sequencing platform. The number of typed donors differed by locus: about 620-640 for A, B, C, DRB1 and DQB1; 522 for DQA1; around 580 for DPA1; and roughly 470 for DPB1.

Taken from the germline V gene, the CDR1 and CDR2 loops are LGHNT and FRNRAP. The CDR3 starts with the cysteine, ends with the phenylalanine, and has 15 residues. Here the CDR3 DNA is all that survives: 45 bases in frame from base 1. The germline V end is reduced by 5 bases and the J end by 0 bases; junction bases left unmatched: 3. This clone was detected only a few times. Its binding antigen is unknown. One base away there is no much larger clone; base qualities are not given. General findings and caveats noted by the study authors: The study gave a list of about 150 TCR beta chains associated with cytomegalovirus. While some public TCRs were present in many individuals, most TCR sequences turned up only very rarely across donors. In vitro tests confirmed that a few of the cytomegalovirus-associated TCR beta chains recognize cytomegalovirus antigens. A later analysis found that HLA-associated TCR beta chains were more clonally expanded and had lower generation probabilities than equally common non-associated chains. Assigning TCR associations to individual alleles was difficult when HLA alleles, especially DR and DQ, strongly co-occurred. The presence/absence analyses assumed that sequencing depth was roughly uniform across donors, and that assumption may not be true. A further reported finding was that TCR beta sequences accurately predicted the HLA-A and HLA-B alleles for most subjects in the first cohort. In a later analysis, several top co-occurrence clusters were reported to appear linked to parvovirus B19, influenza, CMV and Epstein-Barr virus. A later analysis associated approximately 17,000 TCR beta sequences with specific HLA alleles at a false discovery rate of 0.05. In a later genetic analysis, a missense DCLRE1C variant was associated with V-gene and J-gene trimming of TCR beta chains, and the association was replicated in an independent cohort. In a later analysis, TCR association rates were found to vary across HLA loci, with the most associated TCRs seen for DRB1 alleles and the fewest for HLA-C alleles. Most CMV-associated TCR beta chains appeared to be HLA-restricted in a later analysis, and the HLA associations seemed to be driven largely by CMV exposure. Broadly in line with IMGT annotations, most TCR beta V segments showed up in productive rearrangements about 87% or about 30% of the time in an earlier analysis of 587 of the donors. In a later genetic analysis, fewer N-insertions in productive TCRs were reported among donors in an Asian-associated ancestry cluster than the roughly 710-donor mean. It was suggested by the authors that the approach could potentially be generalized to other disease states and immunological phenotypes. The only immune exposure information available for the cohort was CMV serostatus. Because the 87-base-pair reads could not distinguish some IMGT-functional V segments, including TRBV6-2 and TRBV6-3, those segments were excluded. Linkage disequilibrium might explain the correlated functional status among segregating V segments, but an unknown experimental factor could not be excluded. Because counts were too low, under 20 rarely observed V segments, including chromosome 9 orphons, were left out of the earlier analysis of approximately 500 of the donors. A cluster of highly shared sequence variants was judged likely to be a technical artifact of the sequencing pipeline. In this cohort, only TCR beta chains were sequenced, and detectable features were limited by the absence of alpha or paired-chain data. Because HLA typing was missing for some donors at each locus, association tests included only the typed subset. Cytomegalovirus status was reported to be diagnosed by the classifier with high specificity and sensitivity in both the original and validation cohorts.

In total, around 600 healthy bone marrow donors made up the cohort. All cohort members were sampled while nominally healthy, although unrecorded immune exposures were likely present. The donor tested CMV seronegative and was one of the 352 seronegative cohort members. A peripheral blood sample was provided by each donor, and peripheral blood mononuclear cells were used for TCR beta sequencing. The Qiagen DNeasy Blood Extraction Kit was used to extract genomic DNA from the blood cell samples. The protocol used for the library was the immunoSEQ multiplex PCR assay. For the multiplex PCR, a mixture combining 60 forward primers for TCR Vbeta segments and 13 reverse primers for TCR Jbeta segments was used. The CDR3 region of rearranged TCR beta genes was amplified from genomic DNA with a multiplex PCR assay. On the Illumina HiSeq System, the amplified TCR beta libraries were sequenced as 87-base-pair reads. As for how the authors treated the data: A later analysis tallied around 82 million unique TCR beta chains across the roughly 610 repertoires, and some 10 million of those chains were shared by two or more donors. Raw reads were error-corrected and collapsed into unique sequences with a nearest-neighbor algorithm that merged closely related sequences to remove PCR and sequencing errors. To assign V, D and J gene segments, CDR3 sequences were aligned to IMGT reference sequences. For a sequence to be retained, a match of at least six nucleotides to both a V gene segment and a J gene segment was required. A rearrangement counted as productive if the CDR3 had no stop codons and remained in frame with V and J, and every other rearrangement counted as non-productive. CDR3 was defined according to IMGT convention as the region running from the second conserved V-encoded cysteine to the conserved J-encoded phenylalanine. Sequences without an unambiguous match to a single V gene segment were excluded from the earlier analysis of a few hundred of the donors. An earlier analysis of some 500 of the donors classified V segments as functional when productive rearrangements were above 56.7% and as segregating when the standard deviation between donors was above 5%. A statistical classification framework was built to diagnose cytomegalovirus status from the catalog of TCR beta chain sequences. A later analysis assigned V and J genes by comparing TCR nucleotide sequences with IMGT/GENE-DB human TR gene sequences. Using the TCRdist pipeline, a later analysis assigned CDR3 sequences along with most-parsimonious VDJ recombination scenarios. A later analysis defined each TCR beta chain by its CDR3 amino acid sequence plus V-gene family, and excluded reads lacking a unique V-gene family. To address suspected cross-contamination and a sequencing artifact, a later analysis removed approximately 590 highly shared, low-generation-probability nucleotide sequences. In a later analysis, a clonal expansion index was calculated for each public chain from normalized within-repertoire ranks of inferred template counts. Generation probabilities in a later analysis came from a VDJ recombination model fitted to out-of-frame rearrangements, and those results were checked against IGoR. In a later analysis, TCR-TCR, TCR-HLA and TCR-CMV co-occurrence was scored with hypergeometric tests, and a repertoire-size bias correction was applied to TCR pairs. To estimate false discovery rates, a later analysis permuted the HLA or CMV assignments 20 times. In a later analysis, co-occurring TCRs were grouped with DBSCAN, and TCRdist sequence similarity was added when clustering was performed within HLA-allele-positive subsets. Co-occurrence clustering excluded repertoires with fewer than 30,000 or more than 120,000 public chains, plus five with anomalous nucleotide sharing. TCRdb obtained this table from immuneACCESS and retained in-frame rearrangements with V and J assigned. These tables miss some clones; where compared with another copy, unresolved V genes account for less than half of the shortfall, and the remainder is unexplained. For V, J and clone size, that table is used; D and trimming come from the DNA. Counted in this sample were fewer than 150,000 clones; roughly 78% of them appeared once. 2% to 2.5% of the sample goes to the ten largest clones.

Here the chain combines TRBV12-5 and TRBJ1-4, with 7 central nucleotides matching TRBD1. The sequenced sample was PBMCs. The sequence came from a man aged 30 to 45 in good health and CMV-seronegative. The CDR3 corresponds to CASGPGQATNEKLFF. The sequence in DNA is TGTGCTAGTGGTCCTGGACAGGCAACTAATGAAAAACTGTTTTTT.